This T cell receptor beta chain is from a study of shared clonotypes between healthy human individuals. Study findings and constraints: Non-shared clonotypes had lower generation probabilities than those shared by all four donors. Tissues were not sampled, only blood, and their repertoires likely differ.

A few counts support this clone. What it binds is unknown. The data were produced by immunoSEQ multiplex PCR, yet TCRdb's version contains in-frame clones alone and is incomplete. Of about 1.1 million clones listed, 70% to 80% are singletons. This CDR3 has 12 amino acids. The germline gives CDR1 MDHEN, CDR2 SYDVKM. Trimming took 6 bases from V and 10 from J, leaving 15 bases between them. The J gene is TRBJ1-1, the V gene TRBV28; D is perhaps TRBD1 (6 bases). Sequenced sample: memory CD4+ T cells from PBMCs. Subset: CD45RA-negative fraction. The sequence was collected from a man aged 18 to 30 in good health. Some clones in this sample may be carry-over from other donors' samples. The CDR3 reads CASSPTGLVAFF. As DNA, the CDR3 is TGTGCCAGCAGCCCTACAGGGTTGGTAGCTTTCTTT.